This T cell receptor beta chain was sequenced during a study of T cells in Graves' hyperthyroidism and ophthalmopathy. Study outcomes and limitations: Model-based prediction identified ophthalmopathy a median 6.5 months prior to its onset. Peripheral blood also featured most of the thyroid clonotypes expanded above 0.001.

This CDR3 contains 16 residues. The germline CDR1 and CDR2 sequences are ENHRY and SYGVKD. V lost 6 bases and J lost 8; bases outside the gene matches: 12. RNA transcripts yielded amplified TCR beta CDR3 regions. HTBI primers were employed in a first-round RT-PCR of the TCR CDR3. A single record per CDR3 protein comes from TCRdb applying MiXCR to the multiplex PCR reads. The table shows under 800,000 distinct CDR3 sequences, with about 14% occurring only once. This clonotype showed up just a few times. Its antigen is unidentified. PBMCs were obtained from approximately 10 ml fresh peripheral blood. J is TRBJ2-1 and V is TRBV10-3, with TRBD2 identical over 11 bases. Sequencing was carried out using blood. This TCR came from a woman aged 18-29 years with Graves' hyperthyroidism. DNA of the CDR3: TGTGCCATCAGCCGACTAGCGGGATCCAGGGAGGATGAGCAGTTCTTC. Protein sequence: CAISRLAGSREDEQFF.